The subject of this entry is one T cell receptor beta chain. Its target is unknown. These data belong to a study of beta chain features in type 1 diabetes. General study results and limits: Reduced insertions and increased deletions marked VDJ junctions in type 1 diabetes patients. Moderately but significantly shorter TCRB CDR3s were found in Type 1 diabetes patients in all four CD4+ subsets.

V shed 7 bases and J shed 5 bases, with 17 bases lying between them. CDR1 SEHNR and CDR2 FQNEAQ come from the germline V gene (reference sequence). This CDR3 is built from 14 residues. Every bit of the isolated RNA underwent reverse transcription, so sequencing read expressed TCRB transcripts. Sequenced naive, central memory and regulatory T cell samples produced an average of around 3.5 million reads. Sequencing used immunoSEQ multiplex PCR; TCRdb keeps in-frame clones, though not all of them. The sample contains fewer than 650,000 clones, around a sixth of which appear only once. Markers CD45RO/CCR7/CD25/CD127/CD95/CD27 served to sort CD4+ naive, central memory, regulatory and stem cell-like memory cells.

This TCR came from a man aged 18 to 29 in good health. The chain uses TRBV7-9 and TRBJ1-1; no firm D call. Sample: naive CD4+ T cells from blood. CDR3 nucleotide sequence: TGTGCCAGCATCAATACGGGCCGCGGGACTGAAGCTTTCTTT. Encoded protein: CASINTGRGTEAFF.